This T cell receptor (beta chain) was identified in a study of cytomegalovirus exposure and HLA in healthy donors (dated by TCRdb to the late 2010s). Regarding the study in general: A later analysis indicated that the 90 to 150 validation repertoires were generated on the platform also employed for the 700 or so repertoires of the first cohort. The study aimed to test whether signatures of past pathogen exposure could be identified by cataloging public T cell receptors. A separate validation cohort of 100 to 150 different subjects was used in addition to the approximately 610-subject first cohort. To predict cytomegalovirus infection status, the study brought together high-throughput TCR immunosequencing, statistical association of individual TCRs with disease status, and machine learning. The full study reports these points: In vitro tests confirmed that a few of the cytomegalovirus-associated TCR beta chains recognize cytomegalovirus antigens. Cytomegalovirus status was reported to be diagnosed by the classifier with high specificity and sensitivity in both the original and validation cohorts. A later analysis found that TCRs clustered in the first cohort also tended to co-occur in the 110 or so validation repertoires, with just under 95% of cluster scores above 0. Most TCR sequences were observed very rarely across donors, whereas some public TCRs were present in many individuals. The study gave a list of about 150 TCR beta chains associated with cytomegalovirus. It was suggested by the authors that the approach could potentially be generalized to other disease states and immunological phenotypes. A later analysis lacked HLA typing for the validation cohort, so it scored co-occurrence in that cohort across all 110 or so repertoires.

Donors formed part of the validation cohort, which comprised 120 subjects and was distinct from the first cohort of 666 subjects. Of note for this clone: What this receptor recognizes is not known. No much larger clonotype is one base removed from it; base qualities were not supplied.

Library prep was done by the immunoSEQ multiplex PCR assay. On the authors' methods: A statistical classification framework was built to diagnose cytomegalovirus status from the catalog of TCR beta chain sequences. Not all clones reach the TCRdb copy of this immuneACCESS table, which keeps in-frame sequences only. Checked studies attribute under half of the gap to unresolved V genes and leave the rest unexplained. The V and J calls and clone size are taken from that table; D and trimming were inferred from the DNA. Counted in this sample were about 250,000 clones; approximately 84% of them appeared once. 12% of the sample goes to the ten largest clones. The sequenced sample consisted of PBMCs. The receptor's source is a man between 18 and 35 years old in good health and CMV-seropositive.

The DNA reads TGTGCCAGCAGTTTATTTCTTACCACATCCGACGAGCAGTACTTC. Its product reads: CASSLFLTTSDEQYF. This sequence uses TRBV27 and TRBJ2-7, with an unclear D gene assignment. V lost 1 base and J lost 5 bases; the stretch between them is 15 bases long. The CDR1 and CDR2 encoded by the germline V gene (reference sequence) are MNHEY and SMNVEV. From its cysteine to its phenylalanine, the CDR3 spans 15 amino acids. Only the CDR3 DNA is retained, 45 bases long and in frame from the first base.